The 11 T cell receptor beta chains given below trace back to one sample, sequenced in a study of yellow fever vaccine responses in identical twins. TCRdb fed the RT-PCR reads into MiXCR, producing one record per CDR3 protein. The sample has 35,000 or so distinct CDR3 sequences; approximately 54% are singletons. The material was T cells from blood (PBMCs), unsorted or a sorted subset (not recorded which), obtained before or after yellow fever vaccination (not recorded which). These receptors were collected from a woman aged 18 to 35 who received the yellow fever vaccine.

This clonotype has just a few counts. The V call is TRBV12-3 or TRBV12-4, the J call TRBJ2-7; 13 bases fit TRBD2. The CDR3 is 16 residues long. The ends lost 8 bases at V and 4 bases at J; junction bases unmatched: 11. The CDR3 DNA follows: TGTGCCAGCGGCAAACTTTGGACTAGCGGGAGTTACGAGCAGTACTTC. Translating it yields CASGKLWTSGSYEQYF.

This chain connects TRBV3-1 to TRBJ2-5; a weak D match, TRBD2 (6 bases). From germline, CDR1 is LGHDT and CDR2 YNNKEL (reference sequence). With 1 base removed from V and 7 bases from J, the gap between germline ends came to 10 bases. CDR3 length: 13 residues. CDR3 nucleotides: TGTGCCAGCAGCCAAGCCCCCGGGGGGACCCAGTACTTC. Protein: CASSQAPGGTQYF.

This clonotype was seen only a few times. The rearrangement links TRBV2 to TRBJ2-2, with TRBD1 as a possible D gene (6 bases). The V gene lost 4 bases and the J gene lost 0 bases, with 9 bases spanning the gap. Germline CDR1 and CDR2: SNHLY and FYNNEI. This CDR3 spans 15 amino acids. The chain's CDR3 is CASSVQGSNTGELFF. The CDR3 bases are TGTGCCAGCAGTGTACAGGGTTCGAACACCGGGGAGCTGTTTTTT.

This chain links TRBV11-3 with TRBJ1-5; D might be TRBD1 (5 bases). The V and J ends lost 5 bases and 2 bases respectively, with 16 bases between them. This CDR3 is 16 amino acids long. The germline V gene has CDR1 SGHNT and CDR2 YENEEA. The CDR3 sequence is CASSPLERGGNQPQHF. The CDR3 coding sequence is TGTGCCAGCAGCCCCCTAGAAAGAGGGGGCAATCAGCCCCAGCATTTT.

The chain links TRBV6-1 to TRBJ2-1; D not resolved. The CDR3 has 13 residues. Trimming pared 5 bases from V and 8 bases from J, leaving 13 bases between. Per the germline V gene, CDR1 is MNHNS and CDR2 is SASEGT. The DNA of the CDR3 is TGTGCCAGCAGTCTCGGGCCGTTGGATGAGCAGTTCTTC. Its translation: CASSLGPLDEQFF.

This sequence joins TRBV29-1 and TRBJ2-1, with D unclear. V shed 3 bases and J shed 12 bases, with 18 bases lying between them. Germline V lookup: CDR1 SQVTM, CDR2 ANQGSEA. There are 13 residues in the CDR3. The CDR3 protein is CSVDGWQDALQFF. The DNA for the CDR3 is TGCAGCGTTGATGGGTGGCAGGACGCCTTGCAGTTCTTC.

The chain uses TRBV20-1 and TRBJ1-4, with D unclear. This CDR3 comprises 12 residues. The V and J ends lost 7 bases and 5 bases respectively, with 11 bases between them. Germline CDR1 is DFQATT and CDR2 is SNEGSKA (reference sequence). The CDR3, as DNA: TGCAGTGGGAACCGAGGAAATGAAAAACTGTTTTTT. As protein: CSGNRGNEKLFF.

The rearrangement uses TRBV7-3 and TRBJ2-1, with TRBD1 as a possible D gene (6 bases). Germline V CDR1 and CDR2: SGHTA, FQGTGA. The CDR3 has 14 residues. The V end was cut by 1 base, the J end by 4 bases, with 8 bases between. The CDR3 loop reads CASSLIQGYNEQFF. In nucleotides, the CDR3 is TGTGCCAGCAGCTTAATACAGGGTTACAATGAGCAGTTCTTC. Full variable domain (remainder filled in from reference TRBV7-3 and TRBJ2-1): GAGVSQTPSNKVTEKGKYVELRCDPISGHTALYWYRQSLGQGPEFLIYFQGTGAADDSGLPNDRFFAVRPEGSVSTLKIQRTERGDSAVYLCASSLIQGYNEQFFGPGTRLTVL.

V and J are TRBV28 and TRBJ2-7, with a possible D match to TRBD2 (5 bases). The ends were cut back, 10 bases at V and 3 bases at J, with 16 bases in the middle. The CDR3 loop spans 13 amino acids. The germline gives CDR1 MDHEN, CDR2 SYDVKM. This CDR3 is CATHPFRGYEQYF. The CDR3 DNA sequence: TGTGCCACCCACCCATTCCGGGGCTACGAGCAGTACTTC.

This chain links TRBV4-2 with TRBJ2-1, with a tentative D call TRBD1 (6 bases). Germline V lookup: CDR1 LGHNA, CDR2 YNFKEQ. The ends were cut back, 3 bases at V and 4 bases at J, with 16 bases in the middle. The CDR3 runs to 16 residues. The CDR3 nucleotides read TGTGCCAGCAGCCACAGCAGGATGAGGGGGTACAATGAGCAGTTCTTC. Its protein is CASSHSRMRGYNEQFF.

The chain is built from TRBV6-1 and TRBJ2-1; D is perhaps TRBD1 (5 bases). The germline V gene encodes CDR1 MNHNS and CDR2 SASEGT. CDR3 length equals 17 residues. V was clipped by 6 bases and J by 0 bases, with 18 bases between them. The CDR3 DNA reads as TGTGCCAGCAGGGTGACAGCGAACCCCAACTCCTACAATGAGCAGTTCTTC. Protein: CASRVTANPNSYNEQFF.